A single sample gave rise to the 15 T cell receptor beta chains below, sequenced in a study of human T cells and chemical hapten exposure. Documented time point: pre-sensitization, week 0. Stated treatment: therapeutic diphenylcyclopropenone sensitization with weekly scalp DPC. TCRdb reprocessed the RACE reads via MiXCR and lists one record per CDR3 protein. The sample yields 87,000 or so distinct CDR3 sequences, about 8.9% seen once. The specimen comprised whole blood, sampled in connection with sensitization to the hapten diphenylcyclopropenone (DPC). Receptor source: a woman aged 40 to 50 with alopecia areata. Some clones in this sample may be carry-over from other donors' samples.

This clonotype has ten or more counts. J is TRBJ1-2 and V is TRBV6-2 or TRBV6-3, with D maybe TRBD1 (5 bases). The CDR3 length is 14 residues. Per the germline V gene, CDR1 is MNHEY and CDR2 is SVGEGT. V was cut by 7 bases and J by 6 bases, with 18 bases left in between. CDR3 in DNA: TGTGCCAGCACCCCCGGGGGGGTTGTCGATGGCTACACCTTC. Its translation is CASTPGGVVDGYTF.

The chain employs TRBV24-1 and TRBJ2-4; D unclear. Germline assignment: CDR1 KGHDR and CDR2 SFDVKD. V lost 2 bases and J 3 bases, leaving 7 bases between the germline ends. This CDR3 region has 14 residues. This CDR3 reads CATSDSHDKNIQYF. The DNA of the CDR3 is TGTGCCACCAGTGATTCCCACGACAAAAACATTCAGTACTTC.

This rearrangement joins TRBV7-2 to TRBJ1-5; tentative D call: TRBD1 (5 bases). Per the germline V gene, CDR1 is SGHTA and CDR2 is FQGNSA. V dropped 1 base and J dropped 5 bases, with 9 bases sitting between them. This CDR3 is 14 amino acids long. In DNA, the CDR3 is TGTGCCAGCAGCTTAGTCTGGGACGATCAGCCCCAGCATTTT. The encoded protein is CASSLVWDDQPQHF.

This clonotype occurred a few times. The chain joins TRBV7-2 to TRBJ2-7; TRBD2 aligns across 7 bases. V shed 3 bases, J shed 4 bases, and the junction held 9 bases outside the gene matches. CDR1 and CDR2 from the germline V gene are SGHTA and FQGNSA. This CDR3 region has 15 residues. This CDR3 reads CASSLTSHSSYEQYF. Written as DNA, the CDR3 is TGTGCCAGCAGCTTGACTAGCCACTCCTCGTACGAGCAGTACTTC.

This clonotype was found many times. The chain recombines TRBV6-2 or TRBV6-3 with TRBJ1-5; TRBD1 agrees at 10 bases. The germline CDR1 and CDR2 sequences are MNHEY and SVGEGT. Losses at the gene ends were 1 base for V and 0 bases for J; bases not matched to a gene: 3. The length of the CDR3 is 17 residues. CDR3 sequence: CASSYLTGGLSNQPQHF. In DNA form, the CDR3 reads TGTGCCAGCAGTTACTTGACAGGGGGCCTTAGCAATCAGCCCCAGCATTTT.

This clonotype was recorded many times. This sequence joins TRBV7-2 and TRBJ2-3; 10 bases line up with TRBD1. CDR3 length equals 15 residues. The germline V gene has CDR1 SGHTA and CDR2 FQGNSA. V was pared by 3 bases and J by 3 bases, with 3 bases of the junction left unmatched. Written as DNA, the CDR3 is TGTGCCAGCAGCTTCCGGGACAGGGGAACAGATACGCAGTATTTT. Its translation is CASSFRDRGTDTQYF.

This clonotype was seen at least ten times. The CDR3 region is CASSLTSVRNTEAFF. The CDR3 DNA sequence: TGTGCCAGCAGCTTAACGTCGGTCAGGAACACTGAAGCTTTCTTT. The V gene is TRBV7-3, the J gene TRBJ1-1; D gene unclear. Trimming took off 0 bases at V and 1 base at J, with 9 bases between the two ends. The CDR3 contains 15 residues. Germline loops: CDR1 SGHTA, CDR2 FQGTGA.

This clonotype has only a few counts. The V call is TRBV29-1, the J call TRBJ1-3; D unclear. The CDR3 consists of 14 residues. Germline V gives CDR1 SQVTM, CDR2 ANQGSEA. The V gene lost 6 bases and the J gene lost 0 bases, with 12 bases spanning the gap. The CDR3 DNA reads as TGCAGCGTGGAGAATGACCGCTCTGGAAACACCATATATTTT. This gives the protein CSVENDRSGNTIYF.

The chain links TRBV6-4 to TRBJ2-2; D not resolved. V lost 0 bases and J lost 6, with 11 bases in between. Germline lookup yields CDR1 MRHNA and CDR2 SNTAGT. The CDR3 is 15 residues long. The CDR3, as DNA: TGTGCCAGCAGTGACTCGAGTCAAAGTTCCGGGGAGCTGTTTTTT. Residues: CASSDSSQSSGELFF.

This clonotype was detected only a few times. The rearrangement uses TRBV3-1 and TRBJ1-4; the D gene is possibly TRBD1 (5 bases). The CDR3 contains 15 residues. The V and J ends lost 0 bases and 8 bases respectively, with 13 bases between them. Looked up from germline, CDR1 is LGHDT and CDR2 is YNNKEL (reference sequence). CDR3 sequence reads: CASSQDGAGSEKLFF. The CDR3 DNA sequence: TGTGCCAGCAGCCAAGATGGGGCAGGCTCCGAAAAACTGTTTTTT.

This clonotype was observed at least ten times. The chain links TRBV20-1 to TRBJ1-1; TRBD1 is a possible D gene (6 bases). This CDR3 has 16 amino acids. Germline lookup yields CDR1 DFQATT and CDR2 SNEGSKA (reference sequence). Trimming shortened V by 5 bases and J by 0 bases, and 19 bases separated the two germline ends. For the CDR3, the DNA is TGCAGTGCTGGACACCCTTGGGGGCAAATGAACACTGAAGCTTTCTTT. Its protein product is CSAGHPWGQMNTEAFF.

This clonotype has at least ten counts. The chain couples TRBV21-1 to TRBJ2-3; TRBD1, the D gene given by the table, was not confirmed from the DNA. TRBV21-1 is reported as a pseudogene. The CDR3 loop spans 13 amino acids. CDR3 loop: CASPGPPCDTQYF. CDR3 coding DNA: TGTGCCAGTCCCGGGCCCCCCTGTGATACGCAGTATTTT.

With respect to this clonotype: A read error may explain this, as a much larger clone is one base away. The gene calls are TRBV19 and TRBJ2-5, with D possibly matching TRBD1 (5 bases). Germline V gene sequence: CDR1 LNHDA, CDR2 SQIVND (reference sequence). V lost 9 bases to trimming and J lost 1 base, with 9 bases between them. This CDR3 is 12 amino acids long. CDR3 in amino acids: CARWGIQETQYF. CDR3 DNA: TGTGCCAGATGGGGCATCCAAGAGACCCAGTACTTC.

This clonotype was counted many times. The rearrangement uses TRBV5-1 and TRBJ2-2, with D possibly TRBD1 on 6 matching bases. The germline V gene encodes CDR1 SGHRS and CDR2 YFSETQ. Trimming took off 2 bases at V and 0 bases at J, with 8 bases between the two ends. CDR3 size: 15 residues. The CDR3 is CASSFQGTNTGELFF. Here the CDR3 DNA reads TGCGCCAGCAGCTTCCAGGGGACGAACACCGGGGAGCTGTTTTTT.

This clonotype was seen ten or more times. The chain combines TRBV7-8 with TRBJ2-5; 11 bases line up with TRBD1. The J segment lost 4 bases and the V segment lost 5 bases, leaving 15 bases of the junction unmatched. Germline V CDR1 and CDR2: SGHVS, FQNEAQ. The CDR3 is 18 amino acids. CDR3 sequence: CASSLQLIPGQGGETQYF. In DNA, the CDR3 is TGTGCCAGCAGCCTGCAACTAATACCGGGACAGGGGGGAGAGACCCAGTACTTC.